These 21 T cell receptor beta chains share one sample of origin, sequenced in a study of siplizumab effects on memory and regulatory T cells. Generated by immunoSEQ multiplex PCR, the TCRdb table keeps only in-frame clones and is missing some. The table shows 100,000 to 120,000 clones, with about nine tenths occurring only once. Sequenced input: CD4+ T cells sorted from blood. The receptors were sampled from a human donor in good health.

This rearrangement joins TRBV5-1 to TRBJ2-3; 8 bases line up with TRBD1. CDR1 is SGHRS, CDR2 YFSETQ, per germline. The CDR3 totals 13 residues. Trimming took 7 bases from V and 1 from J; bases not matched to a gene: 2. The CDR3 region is CASSQGGTDTQYF. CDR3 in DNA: TGCGCCAGCTCACAGGGGGGCACAGATACGCAGTATTTT.

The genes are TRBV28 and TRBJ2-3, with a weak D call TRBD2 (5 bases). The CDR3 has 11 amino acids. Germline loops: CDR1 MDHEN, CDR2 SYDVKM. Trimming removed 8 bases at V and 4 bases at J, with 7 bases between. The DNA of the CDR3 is TGTGCCAGCTCGGGATCAGATACGCAGTATTTT. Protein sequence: CASSGSDTQYF.

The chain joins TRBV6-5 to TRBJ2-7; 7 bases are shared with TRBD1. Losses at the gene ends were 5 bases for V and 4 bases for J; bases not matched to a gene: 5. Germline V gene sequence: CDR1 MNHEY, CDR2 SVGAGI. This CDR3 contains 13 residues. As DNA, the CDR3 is TGTGCCAGCAGTGACAGGGTCCGGTACGAGCAGTACTTC. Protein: CASSDRVRYEQYF.

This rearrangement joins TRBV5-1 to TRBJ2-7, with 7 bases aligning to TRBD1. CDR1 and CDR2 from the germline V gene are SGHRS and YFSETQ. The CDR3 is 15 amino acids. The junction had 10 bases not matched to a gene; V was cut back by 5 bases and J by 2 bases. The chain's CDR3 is CASSSGAGGPYEQYF. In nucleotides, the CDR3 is TGCGCCAGCAGTTCCGGGGCAGGGGGTCCCTACGAGCAGTACTTC.

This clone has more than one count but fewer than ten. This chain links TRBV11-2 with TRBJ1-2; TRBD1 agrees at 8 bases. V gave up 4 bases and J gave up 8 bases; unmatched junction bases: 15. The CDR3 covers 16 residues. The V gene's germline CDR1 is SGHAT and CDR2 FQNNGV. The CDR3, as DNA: TGTGCCAGCAGCTCCCGCCTTAGGACAGGGTTTGGAGGCTACACCTTC. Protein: CASSSRLRTGFGGYTF.

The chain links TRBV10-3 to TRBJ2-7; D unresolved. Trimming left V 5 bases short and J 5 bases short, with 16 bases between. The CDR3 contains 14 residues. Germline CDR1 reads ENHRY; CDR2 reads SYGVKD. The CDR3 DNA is TGTGCCATCAGTACCCCCGTGGGGAACGACGAGCAGTACTTC. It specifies CAISTPVGNDEQYF.

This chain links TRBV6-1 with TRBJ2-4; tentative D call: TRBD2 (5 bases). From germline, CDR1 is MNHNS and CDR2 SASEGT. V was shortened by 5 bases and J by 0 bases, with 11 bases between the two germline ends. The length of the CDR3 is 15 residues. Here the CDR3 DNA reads TGTGCCAGCAGTCTAGGCGGGCTAGCCAAAAACATTCAGTACTTC. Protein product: CASSLGGLAKNIQYF.

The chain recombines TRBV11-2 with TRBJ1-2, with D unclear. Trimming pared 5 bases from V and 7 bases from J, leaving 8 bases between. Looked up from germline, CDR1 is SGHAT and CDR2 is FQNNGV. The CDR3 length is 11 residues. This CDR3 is CASSPGSGYTF. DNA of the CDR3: TGTGCCAGCAGCCCGGGATCTGGCTACACCTTC.

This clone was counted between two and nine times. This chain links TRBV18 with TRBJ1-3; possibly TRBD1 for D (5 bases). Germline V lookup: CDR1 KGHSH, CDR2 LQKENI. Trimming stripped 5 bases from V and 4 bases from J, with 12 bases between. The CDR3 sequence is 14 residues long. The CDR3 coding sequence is TGTGCCAGCTCAAACCAGGGCGGCGGAAACACCATATATTTT. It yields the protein CASSNQGGGNTIYF.

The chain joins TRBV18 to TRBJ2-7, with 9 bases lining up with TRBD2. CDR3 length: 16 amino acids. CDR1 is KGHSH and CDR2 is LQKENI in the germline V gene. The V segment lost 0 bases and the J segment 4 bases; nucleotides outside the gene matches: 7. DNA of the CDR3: TGTGCCAGCTCACCACCGGACGCGGGAGGGTCTTACGAGCAGTACTTC. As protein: CASSPPDAGGSYEQYF.

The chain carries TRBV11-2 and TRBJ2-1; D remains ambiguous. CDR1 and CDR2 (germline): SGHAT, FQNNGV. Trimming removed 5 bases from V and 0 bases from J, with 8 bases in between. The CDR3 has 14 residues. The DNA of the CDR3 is TGTGCCAGCAGCGTCCCCGTCTCCTACAATGAGCAGTTCTTC. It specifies CASSVPVSYNEQFF.

The CDR3 reads CASSFEFQETQYF. As DNA, the CDR3 is TGTGCCAGCAGCTTCGAGTTCCAAGAGACCCAGTACTTC. The chain carries TRBV5-4 and TRBJ2-5; D gene uncertain. Germline-derived CDR1 and CDR2 are SGHNT and YYREEE (reference sequence). V lost 2 bases, J lost 1 base, and 6 bases lay in between. The CDR3 has 13 residues. Full variable domain (remainder filled in from reference TRBV5-4 and TRBJ2-5): ETGVTQSPTHLIKTRGQQVTLRCSSQSGHNTVSWYQQALGQGPQFIFQYYREEENGRGNFPPRFSGLQFPNYSSELNVNALELDDSALYLCASSFEFQETQYFGPGTRLLVL.

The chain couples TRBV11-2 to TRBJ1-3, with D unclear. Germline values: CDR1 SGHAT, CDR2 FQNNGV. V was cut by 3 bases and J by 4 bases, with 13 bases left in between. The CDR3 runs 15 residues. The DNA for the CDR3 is TGTGCCAGCAGCTTTGCCTTCCGAGCCGGAAACACCATATATTTT. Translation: CASSFAFRAGNTIYF. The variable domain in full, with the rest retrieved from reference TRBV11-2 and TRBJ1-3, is EAGVAQSPRYKIIEKRQSVAFWCNPISGHATLYWYQQILGQGPKLLIQFQNNGVVDDSQLPKDRFSAERLKGVDSTLKIQPAKLEDSAVYLCASSFAFRAGNTIYFGEGSWLTVV.

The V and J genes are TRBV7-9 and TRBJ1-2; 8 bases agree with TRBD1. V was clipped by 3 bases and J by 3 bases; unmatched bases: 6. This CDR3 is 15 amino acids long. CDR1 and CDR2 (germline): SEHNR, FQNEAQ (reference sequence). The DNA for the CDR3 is TGTGCCAGCAGCTTTGGTCAGGGGGCTCACTATGGCTACACCTTC. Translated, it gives CASSFGQGAHYGYTF.

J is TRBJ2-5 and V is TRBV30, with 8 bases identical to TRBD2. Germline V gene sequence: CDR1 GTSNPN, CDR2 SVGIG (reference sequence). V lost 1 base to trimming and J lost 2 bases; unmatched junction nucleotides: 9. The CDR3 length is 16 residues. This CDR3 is CAWSAIPSGLQETQYF. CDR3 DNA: TGTGCCTGGAGTGCTATCCCTAGCGGGCTACAAGAGACCCAGTACTTC.

The CDR3 sequence is CASSLGRDRDVETQYF. In nucleotides, the CDR3 is TGTGCCAGCAGCTTGGGGAGGGACAGGGACGTAGAGACCCAGTACTTC. The chain has TRBV7-3 and TRBJ2-5; 9 bases are shared with TRBD1. The germline V gene has CDR1 SGHTA and CDR2 FQGTGA. The CDR3 length is 16 residues. V shed 3 bases and J 4 bases; nucleotides not matched to a gene: 9.

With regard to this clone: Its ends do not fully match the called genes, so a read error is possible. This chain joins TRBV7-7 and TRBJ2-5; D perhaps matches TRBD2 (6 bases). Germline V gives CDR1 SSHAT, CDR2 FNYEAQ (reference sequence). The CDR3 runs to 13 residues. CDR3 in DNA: TGTGCTAGCAGCTTAGGGGACTTAGAGACCCAGTACTTC. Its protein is CASSLGDLETQYF.

The CDR3 reads CASSTLTGNTGELFF. The CDR3 DNA reads TGTGCCAGCAGCACCCTCACAGGGAACACCGGGGAGCTGTTTTTT. This sequence joins TRBV7-9 and TRBJ2-2; tentative D call: TRBD1 (5 bases). The germline gives CDR1 SEHNR, CDR2 FQNEAQ (reference sequence). Trimming took 5 bases from V and 1 from J, leaving 11 bases between them. The CDR3 contains 15 residues.

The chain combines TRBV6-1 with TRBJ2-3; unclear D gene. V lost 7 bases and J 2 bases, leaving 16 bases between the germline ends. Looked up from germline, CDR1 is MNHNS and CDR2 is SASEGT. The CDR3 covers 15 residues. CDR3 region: CASTAGRSSTDTQYF. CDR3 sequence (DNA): TGTGCCAGCACCGCCGGCAGGAGTTCCACAGATACGCAGTATTTT.

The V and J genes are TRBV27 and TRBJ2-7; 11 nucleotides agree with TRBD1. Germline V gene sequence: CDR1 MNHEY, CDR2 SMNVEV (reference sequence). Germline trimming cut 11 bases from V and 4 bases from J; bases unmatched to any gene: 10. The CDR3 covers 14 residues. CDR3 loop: CASRSGQGVYEQYF. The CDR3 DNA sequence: TGTGCCTCACGTTCGGGACAGGGGGTATACGAGCAGTACTTC.

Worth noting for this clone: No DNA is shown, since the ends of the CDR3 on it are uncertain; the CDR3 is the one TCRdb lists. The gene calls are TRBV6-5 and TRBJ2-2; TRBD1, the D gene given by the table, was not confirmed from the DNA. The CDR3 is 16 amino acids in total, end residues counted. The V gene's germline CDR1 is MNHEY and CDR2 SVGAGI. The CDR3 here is CASSSSDSAYTGELFF.